What follows are 23 T cell receptor beta chains derived from one specimen sequenced in a study of blood T cell repertoires in COVID-19. The data were produced by immunoSEQ multiplex PCR, yet TCRdb's version contains in-frame clones alone and is incomplete. The sample lists around 160,000 clones, about four fifths occurring once. The material sequenced was PBMCs or T cells enriched from blood (not recorded which). The receptors originated from a woman aged 60-75 years who had recovered from COVID-19.

This clone was seen only once. The chain combines TRBV21-1 with TRBJ2-3; whether TRBD1, the table's D call, matches the DNA was not checked. TRBV21-1 is given as a pseudogene. The CDR3 is 18 amino acids. The chain's CDR3 is CASSKIGRVIPRTDTQYF. The CDR3, as DNA: TGTGCCAGCAGCAAAATCGGCAGGGTCATCCCTAGGACAGATACGCAGTATTTT.

This clone has ten or more counts. At the DNA level, this CDR3 is encoded by other sequences in the same sample as well. The rearrangement uses TRBV9 and TRBJ2-3; possible D gene TRBD2, 7 bases. The V and J ends lost 4 bases and 4 bases respectively, with 16 bases between them. In germline, CDR1 is SGDLS, CDR2 YYNGEE. CDR3 length: 15 residues. CDR3 DNA sequence: TGTGCCAGCAGCCCTTATGGGGGGGGCGCAGATACGCAGTATTTT. The encoded protein is CASSPYGGGADTQYF.

The rearrangement joins TRBV2 to TRBJ1-2; 9 bases align to TRBD1. CDR1 is SNHLY and CDR2 is FYNNEI in the germline V gene. This CDR3 has 15 residues. V lost 6 bases and J lost 0; bases outside the gene matches: 5. The CDR3 coding sequence is TGTGCCAGCAGACGCGGGACAGGGACTAACTATGGCTACACCTTC. It specifies CASRRGTGTNYGYTF.

This chain uses TRBV2 with TRBJ1-2; possibly TRBD1 for D (5 bases). The ends were cut back, 4 bases at V and 4 bases at J, with 13 bases in the middle. CDR1 is SNHLY and CDR2 is FYNNEI in the germline V gene. The CDR3 has 14 residues. The CDR3 is CASSGGLIFYGYTF. The DNA of the CDR3 is TGTGCCAGCAGTGGGGGCCTCATCTTCTATGGCTACACCTTC.

This chain uses TRBV5-6 with TRBJ2-7; D unclear. CDR1 SGHDT and CDR2 YYEEEE come from the germline V gene. V dropped 0 bases and J dropped 3 bases, with 19 bases sitting between them. The length of the CDR3 is 17 residues. Here the CDR3 reads CASSLGAITARIYEQYF. The CDR3 region has the DNA TGTGCCAGCAGCTTGGGGGCGATCACAGCTCGTATCTACGAGCAGTACTTC.

J is TRBJ2-5 and V is TRBV18, with 14 bases aligning to TRBD2. The germline V gene encodes CDR1 KGHSH and CDR2 LQKENI. With 4 bases clipped from V and 0 bases from J, the junction kept 1 base outside the gene matches. The CDR3 is 16 amino acids. In DNA form, the CDR3 reads TGTGCCAGCTCACTGACTAGCGGGGGGGACCAAGAGACCCAGTACTTC. Translation: CASSLTSGGDQETQYF.

The chain has TRBV4-1 and TRBJ2-7; 8 bases line up with TRBD1. Germline V gene sequence: CDR1 MGHRA, CDR2 YSYEKL. This CDR3 region has 15 residues. The junction had 5 bases not matched to a gene; V was cut back by 3 bases and J by 1 base. Here the CDR3 DNA reads TGCGCCAGCAGCCAGCCCCGGGACAGGTCCTACGAGCAGTACTTC. It yields the protein CASSQPRDRSYEQYF.

J is TRBJ1-1 and V is TRBV19; unclear D gene. Trimming stripped 1 base from V and 5 bases from J, with 8 bases between. This CDR3 region has 13 residues. CDR1 is LNHDA, CDR2 SQIVND, per germline (reference sequence). CDR3 sequence reads: CASSIGFRTEAFF. CDR3 bases: TGTGCCAGTAGTATAGGATTCAGAACTGAAGCTTTCTTT.

J is TRBJ2-6 and V is TRBV19; 7 bases line up with TRBD1. Per the germline V gene, CDR1 is LNHDA and CDR2 is SQIVND (reference sequence). The CDR3 loop spans 13 amino acids. V gave up 4 bases and J gave up 12 bases; unmatched junction bases: 6. The CDR3, as DNA: TGTGCCAGTAGTACCCCACAGGGGCGCGTCCTGACTTTC. Amino acid sequence: CASSTPQGRVLTF.

The rearrangement joins TRBV7-9 to TRBJ2-5; the D is unclear. Germline V CDR1 and CDR2: SEHNR, FQNEAQ (reference sequence). CDR3 length: 13 residues. V was cut by 5 bases and J by 2 bases, with 9 bases left in between. CDR3 nucleotide sequence: TGTGCCAGCAGCAAAGACTTGCAAGAGACCCAGTACTTC. This translates into CASSKDLQETQYF.

This clone appeared a few times. The rearrangement links TRBV11-3 to TRBJ1-4; D possibly corresponds to TRBD1 (5 bases). The germline V gene encodes CDR1 SGHNT and CDR2 YENEEA. The CDR3 consists of 16 residues. Trimming cost V 5 bases and J 0 bases, with 13 bases left between them. The CDR3 nucleotides are TGTGCCAGCAGCGCCGGACACTCTGCAACTAATGAAAAACTGTTTTTT. It specifies CASSAGHSATNEKLFF.

The V and J genes are TRBV6-4 and TRBJ1-5; D possibly corresponds to TRBD1 (5 bases). Germline-derived CDR1 and CDR2 are MRHNA and SNTAGT. V dropped 4 bases and J dropped 0 bases, with 10 bases sitting between them. The CDR3 runs to 15 residues. CDR3 residues: CASSARQYSNQPQHF. CDR3 DNA sequence: TGTGCCAGCAGTGCGAGACAGTATAGCAATCAGCCCCAGCATTTT.

This sequence joins TRBV19 and TRBJ1-1; TRBD1 matches at 10 bases. The V and J ends lost 7 bases and 5 bases, in that order; junction bases with no gene match: 7. The CDR3 is 14 residues long. Germline-derived CDR1 and CDR2 are LNHDA and SQIVND (reference sequence). The CDR3 reads CASKGDRGLTEAFF. The CDR3, as DNA: TGTGCCAGTAAGGGGGACAGGGGATTAACTGAAGCTTTCTTT.

A few counts support this clone. The chain couples TRBV12-5 to TRBJ1-1, with D possibly being TRBD1 (5 bases). V gave up 3 bases and J gave up 5 bases, with 22 bases separating them. From germline, CDR1 is LGHNT and CDR2 FRNRAP. CDR3 length equals 17 residues. The DNA for the CDR3 is TGTGCTAGTGGTTTCATCACGGGGCGGGAAAGTGGAACTGAAGCTTTCTTT. Protein: CASGFITGRESGTEAFF.

This clone has only one observation. V usage is TRBV19 and J usage is TRBJ1-1; 8 bases fit TRBD1. The CDR3 loop spans 15 amino acids. Germline V gene data show CDR1 as LNHDA and CDR2 as SQIVND (reference sequence). V lost 4 bases, J lost 4 bases, and 8 bases stayed unmatched. The CDR3 DNA reads TGTGCCAGTAGTACCCGGACAGGGACGAGCACTGAAGCTTTCTTT. Translating gives CASSTRTGTSTEAFF.

This clone was seen once. The chain recombines TRBV4-1 with TRBJ2-2; D might be TRBD1 (6 bases). The CDR3 has 13 amino acids. V was pared by 7 bases and J by 6 bases, with 12 bases between. Germline assignment: CDR1 MGHRA and CDR2 YSYEKL. Here the CDR3 DNA reads TGCGCCAGCAATCCAGAGGGGGCCGGGGAGCTGTTTTTT. This sequence encodes CASNPEGAGELFF.

The rearrangement uses TRBV25-1 and TRBJ1-2, with TRBD1 matching 12 bases. The CDR3 consists of 15 residues. Trimming removed 6 bases from V and 5 bases from J; junction bases left unmatched: 7. The V gene's germline CDR1 is MGHDK and CDR2 SYGVNS. CDR3 region: CASSDPGQGAYGYTF. As DNA, the CDR3 is TGTGCCAGCAGCGACCCGGGACAGGGGGCGTATGGCTACACCTTC.

A remark on this clone: The same CDR3 also results from other DNA sequences found in this sample. This chain uses TRBV18 with TRBJ2-1; 7 positions match TRBD1. The J segment lost 6 bases and the V segment lost 3 bases, leaving 5 bases of the junction unmatched. CDR1 and CDR2 from the germline V gene are KGHSH and LQKENI. There are 14 residues in the CDR3. The CDR3, as DNA: TGTGCCAGCTCACCGCAGACAGGGCTCAATGAGCAGTTCTTC. It yields the protein CASSPQTGLNEQFF.

The chain joins TRBV6-4 to TRBJ1-2; D is unclear. Germline CDR1 reads MRHNA; CDR2 reads SNTAGT. With 0 bases removed from V and 4 bases from J, the gap between germline ends came to 9 bases. The CDR3 contains 14 residues. The CDR3 region has the DNA TGTGCCAGCAGTGACTCGATACTCTTCTATGGCTACACCTTC. Translated, it gives CASSDSILFYGYTF.

The chain uses TRBV7-2 and TRBJ2-1; 11 bases align to TRBD2. V shed 4 bases, J shed 5 bases, and the junction held 4 bases outside the gene matches. This CDR3 has 15 residues. In germline, CDR1 is SGHTA, CDR2 FQGNSA. This chain's CDR3 is CASSWGLAVNNEQFF. The CDR3 DNA sequence: TGTGCCAGCAGCTGGGGACTAGCGGTTAACAATGAGCAGTTCTTC. The full variable domain, rest sourced from reference TRBV7-2 and TRBJ2-1, is GAGVSQSPSNKVTEKGKDVELRCDPISGHTALYWYRQSLGQGLEFLIYFQGNSAPDKSGLPSDRFSAERTGGSVSTLTIQRTQQEDSAVYLCASSWGLAVNNEQFFGPGTRLTVL.

V usage is TRBV12-5 and J usage is TRBJ1-2; no clear D gene. The CDR3 has 13 residues. V shed 4 bases and J shed 0 bases, with 6 bases lying between them. Per the germline V gene, CDR1 is LGHNT and CDR2 is FRNRAP. CDR3 sequence (DNA): TGTGCTAGTGGTTCCGACACTAACTATGGCTACACCTTC. Its protein product is CASGSDTNYGYTF.

This clone was detected once. The genes are TRBV6-5 and TRBJ1-6, with TRBD1 matching 9 bases. The CDR3 consists of 15 residues. Trimming at V came to 6 bases and at J to 8 bases, leaving 8 bases not matched to a gene. Germline V gene lookup returns CDR1 MNHEY and CDR2 SVGAGI. The CDR3 loop reads CASRVSRDRDSPLHF. In nucleotides, the CDR3 is TGTGCCAGCAGAGTTTCCCGGGACAGGGATTCACCCCTCCACTTT.

CDR3 in DNA: TGTGCCAGCTCACCACGAATAGGACAGGGGGCCCACGAGCAGTACTTC. Its translation is CASSPRIGQGAHEQYF. This rearrangement joins TRBV18 to TRBJ2-7, with 11 nucleotides matching TRBD1. The trim removed 1 base at V and 5 bases at J, leaving 7 bases unmatched. CDR1 and CDR2 from the germline V gene are KGHSH and LQKENI. This CDR3 comprises 16 residues.